Each of the 32 T cell receptor beta chains below was sequenced from the same sample in a study of blood T cell repertoires in COVID-19. This table comes from immunoSEQ multiplex PCR, and its TCRdb copy is limited to in-frame clones, with some not included. Here the sample spans 350,000 or so clones, approximately 87% being singletons. Specimen: peripheral blood. These receptors originate from a woman aged 25 to 39 with COVID-19, enrolled during active disease.

This sequence joins TRBV5-1 and TRBJ2-6; 7 bases agree with TRBD1. The germline V gene has CDR1 SGHRS and CDR2 YFSETQ. The CDR3 length is 17 residues. V lost 4 bases, J lost 1 base, and 8 bases stayed unmatched. The CDR3 nucleotides are TGCGCCAGCAGCCCGGGACAGTTGACATCTGGGGCCAACGTCCTGACTTTC. Its protein product is CASSPGQLTSGANVLTF.

V and J are TRBV4-1 and TRBJ2-1; no clear D. This CDR3 spans 14 amino acids. V was clipped by 1 base and J by 4 bases, with 8 bases between them. Germline V gives CDR1 MGHRA, CDR2 YSYEKL. In DNA, the CDR3 is TGCGCCAGCAGCCAAGTATCCCTGTACAATGAGCAGTTCTTC. This gives the protein CASSQVSLYNEQFF.

This chain links TRBV24-1 with TRBJ2-2; maybe TRBD1 (6 bases). The germline gives CDR1 KGHDR, CDR2 SFDVKD. V dropped 5 bases and J dropped 4 bases, with 16 bases sitting between them. This CDR3 is 16 amino acids long. The CDR3 DNA reads TGTGCCACCAGTGCCCCTAAGGGGGTATCCACCGGGGAGCTGTTTTTT. Amino acids: CATSAPKGVSTGELFF.

The chain joins TRBV10-2 to TRBJ2-5, with 10 bases lining up with TRBD2. V was clipped by 0 bases and J by 5 bases; unmatched bases: 3. The CDR3 has 15 residues. Germline V gene sequence: CDR1 WSHSY, CDR2 SAAADI. The CDR3 loop is CASSESLAGRETQYF. The DNA of the CDR3 is TGCGCCAGCAGTGAGTCACTAGCGGGGAGGGAGACCCAGTACTTC.

This chain uses TRBV2 with TRBJ1-1, with D maybe TRBD1 (5 bases). The germline gives CDR1 SNHLY, CDR2 FYNNEI. The CDR3 extends over 16 amino acids. Trimming removed 0 bases from V and 3 bases from J, with 14 bases in between. The CDR3 coding sequence is TGTGCCAGCAGTGAAGCGCTGGGCAGGGTGGACACTGAAGCTTTCTTT. Amino acid sequence: CASSEALGRVDTEAFF.

The V call is TRBV3-1 (or the pseudogene TRBV3-2), the J call TRBJ1-5; D not resolved. CDR3 size: 13 residues. Germline V gene data show CDR1 as LGHDT and CDR2 as YNNKEL (reference sequence). V was shortened by 0 bases and J by 15 bases, with 15 bases between the two germline ends. CDR3 nucleotide sequence: TGTGCCAGCAGCCAAGACCTGGCTTCCCCCTTGCATTTT. Its protein product is CASSQDLASPLHF.

The chain recombines TRBV6-4 with TRBJ2-7; TRBD1 matches 11 bases. Germline V gives CDR1 MRHNA, CDR2 SNTAGT. The CDR3 has 14 amino acids. V shed 5 bases and J 4 bases; nucleotides not matched to a gene: 4. The chain's CDR3 is CASSSGTGGYEQYF. CDR3 DNA sequence: TGTGCCAGCAGTTCCGGGACAGGGGGATACGAGCAGTACTTC.

The J gene is TRBJ1-3, the V gene TRBV6-6, with no clear D. Trimming pared 8 bases from V and 7 bases from J, leaving 12 bases between. CDR1 MNHNY and CDR2 SVGAGI come from the germline V gene (reference sequence). This CDR3 has 12 amino acids. The CDR3 DNA sequence: TGTGCCAGCGGACTTAGGGAGAACACCATATATTTT. The encoded protein is CASGLRENTIYF.

The chain employs TRBV7-6 and TRBJ2-3; 11 bases are a match to TRBD2. This CDR3 is 16 amino acids long. The ends lost 5 bases at V and 4 bases at J; junction bases unmatched: 8. CDR1 is SGHVS, CDR2 FNYEAQ, per germline. CDR3 loop: CASSQLAGGRADTQYF. The DNA for the CDR3 is TGTGCCAGCAGCCAGCTAGCGGGAGGTAGGGCAGATACGCAGTATTTT.

The chain couples TRBV4-2 to TRBJ2-1; 12 nucleotides agree with TRBD2. The CDR3 sequence is 18 residues long. V shed 1 base, J shed 7 bases, and the junction held 11 bases outside the gene matches. Germline CDR1 LGHNA, CDR2 YNFKEQ. The CDR3: CASSQGLAGATGLNEQFF. The CDR3 region has the DNA TGTGCCAGCAGCCAAGGACTAGCGGGAGCGACAGGCCTTAATGAGCAGTTCTTC.

The V call is TRBV28, the J call TRBJ1-1; TRBD1 matches at 8 bases. After removal of 3 bases from V and 5 bases from J, the junction contained 11 bases not matched to a gene. CDR3 size: 16 residues. Germline-derived CDR1 and CDR2 are MDHEN and SYDVKM. CDR3 coding DNA: TGTGCCAGCAGTTTGGGCGGGGCAGGGGGCAAAACTGAAGCTTTCTTT. Translation: CASSLGGAGGKTEAFF.

In this sample, this clone turned up a few times. The J gene is TRBJ2-7, the V gene TRBV27; TRBD2 is a possible D gene (6 bases). The CDR3 runs 13 residues. Trimming cost V 7 bases and J 0 bases, with 10 bases left between them. Germline V CDR1 and CDR2: MNHEY, SMNVEV (reference sequence). CDR3 in DNA: TGTGCCAGCAAGCGGGCCAGCTCCTACGAGCAGTACTTC. Translated: CASKRASSYEQYF.

The chain couples TRBV5-4 to TRBJ2-5; 10 nucleotides agree with TRBD1. Germline values: CDR1 SGHNT, CDR2 YYREEE (reference sequence). V trimming: 5 bases; J trimming: 4 bases; junction bases outside the gene matches: 8. This CDR3 comprises 15 residues. The CDR3 region has the DNA TGTGCCAGCAGGTTGAGGACAGGGGGGCGAGAGACCCAGTACTTC. As protein: CASRLRTGGRETQYF.

This clone has only a few counts. The chain joins TRBV2 to TRBJ1-5; no firm D call. Looked up from germline, CDR1 is SNHLY and CDR2 is FYNNEI. This CDR3 is built from 13 residues. V was pared by 6 bases and J by 6 bases, with 12 bases between. The CDR3 sequence is CASRVYPGQPQHF. CDR3 sequence (DNA): TGTGCCAGCAGGGTTTACCCGGGTCAGCCCCAGCATTTT.

The chain has TRBV24-1 and TRBJ2-3, with 9 bases fitting TRBD1. CDR1 is KGHDR, CDR2 SFDVKD, per germline. The CDR3 loop spans 16 amino acids. V was pared by 3 bases and J by 4 bases, with 7 bases of the junction left unmatched. In nucleotides, the CDR3 is TGTGCCACCAGTGATCACAGGGGGCCGGACGCAGATACGCAGTATTTT. It specifies CATSDHRGPDADTQYF.

The V and J genes are TRBV9 and TRBJ2-7; TRBD1 agrees at 7 bases. Germline values: CDR1 SGDLS, CDR2 YYNGEE. This CDR3 comprises 14 residues. J lost 0 bases, V lost 3 bases, and 3 bases had no gene match. The CDR3 reads CASSDRDSSYEQYF. The CDR3 bases are TGTGCCAGCAGCGACCGGGACAGCTCCTACGAGCAGTACTTC.

This clone was recorded a few times. The gene calls are TRBV9 and TRBJ2-7; perhaps TRBD2 as D (6 bases). The CDR3 loop spans 14 amino acids. Germline V gene sequence: CDR1 SGDLS, CDR2 YYNGEE. Trimming stripped 4 bases from V and 0 bases from J, with 11 bases between. The DNA of the CDR3 is TGTGCCAGCAGCCGGGACTTACTCTCCTACGAGCAGTACTTC. Translated: CASSRDLLSYEQYF.

This clone turned up a few times. The CDR3 sequence is CASSEQGSNYGYTF. In DNA, the CDR3 is TGTGCCAGCAGTGAACAGGGCTCTAACTATGGCTACACCTTC. The chain links TRBV2 to TRBJ1-2; tentatively, D is TRBD1 (5 bases). The CDR3 loop spans 14 amino acids. Deletions cut 2 bases from V and 0 bases from J, with 7 bases between. Germline CDR1 reads SNHLY; CDR2 reads FYNNEI.

The rearrangement uses TRBV29-1 and TRBJ1-2, with unresolved D. The CDR3 totals 12 residues. Looked up from germline, CDR1 is SQVTM and CDR2 is ANQGSEA. V gave up 7 bases and J gave up 7 bases, with 16 bases separating them. CDR3 in DNA: TGCAGCGAATCGGACGGGGATTCTGGCTACACCTTC. It yields the protein CSESDGDSGYTF. Complete variable domain (other parts from reference TRBV29-1 and TRBJ1-2): SAVISQKPSRDICQRGTSLTIQCQVDSQVTMMFWYRQQPGQSLTLIATANQGSEATYESGFVIDKFPISRPNLTFSTLTVSNMSPEDSSIYLCSESDGDSGYTFGSGTRLTVV.

The sample holds one count of this clone. V and J are TRBV10-3 and TRBJ1-1; D not resolved. Germline V gene sequence: CDR1 ENHRY, CDR2 SYGVKD. V lost 11 bases, J lost 0 bases, and 13 bases lay in between. This CDR3 comprises 13 residues. The CDR3 here is CALRRALNTEAFF. The CDR3 DNA reads as TGTGCCCTACGGAGGGCTCTGAACACTGAAGCTTTCTTT.

This clone was counted only a few times. CDR3 residues: CASSISVAVNQPQHF. In nucleotides, the CDR3 is TGTGCCAGCAGCATTAGCGTGGCAGTAAATCAGCCCCAGCATTTT. The rearrangement uses TRBV7-8 and TRBJ1-5, with D hard to call. Per the germline V gene, CDR1 is SGHVS and CDR2 is FQNEAQ. This CDR3 is 15 amino acids long. V was pared by 5 bases and J by 4 bases, with 15 bases between.

This chain joins TRBV3-1 (or the pseudogene TRBV3-2) and TRBJ2-1; 14 bases agree with TRBD2. CDR3 size: 18 residues. In germline, CDR1 is LGHDT, CDR2 YNNKEL (reference sequence). After removal of 4 bases from V and 4 bases from J, the junction contained 9 bases not matched to a gene. CDR3 loop: CASSLPGTSGSNYNEQFF. CDR3 bases: TGTGCCAGCAGCCTACCCGGGACTAGCGGGAGTAATTACAATGAGCAGTTCTTC.

The V and J genes are TRBV19 and TRBJ2-3; TRBD1 matches at 8 bases. Germline loops: CDR1 LNHDA, CDR2 SQIVND (reference sequence). The CDR3 runs to 16 residues. With V trimmed by 5 bases and J by 3 bases, 10 bases remained unmatched. The chain's CDR3 is CASSRTGPMGTDTQYF. DNA of the CDR3: TGTGCCAGTAGTCGGACAGGGCCCATGGGGACAGATACGCAGTATTTT.

The table lists this clone with many counts. The rearrangement uses TRBV7-9 and TRBJ2-7; D unresolved. Per the germline V gene, CDR1 is SEHNR and CDR2 is FQNEAQ (reference sequence). The CDR3 contains 13 residues. V shed 0 bases and J shed 6 bases, with 9 bases lying between them. In nucleotides, the CDR3 is TGTGCCAGCAGCTTAGCGCAAACCGGCGAGCAGTACTTC. Translated, it gives CASSLAQTGEQYF.

This rearrangement joins TRBV5-6 to TRBJ2-3, with 7 nucleotides matching TRBD1. Germline V CDR1 and CDR2: SGHDT, YYEEEE. This CDR3 has 15 amino acids. The ends lost 3 bases at V and 5 bases at J; junction bases unmatched: 9. The DNA for the CDR3 is TGTGCCAGCAGCTCACTAGACAGGGAGATAGATACGCAGTATTTT. This gives the protein CASSSLDREIDTQYF.

The chain combines TRBV25-1 with TRBJ2-4, with 7 nucleotides matching TRBD2. The junction had 11 bases not matched to a gene; V was cut back by 3 bases and J by 0 bases. Germline CDR1 reads MGHDK; CDR2 reads SYGVNS. This CDR3 has 18 amino acids. The CDR3 coding sequence is TGTGCCAGCAGTGAGGGGAGGGAGGGCCGGGTAGCCAAAAACATTCAGTACTTC. It translates to CASSEGREGRVAKNIQYF.

This chain links TRBV6-2 or TRBV6-3 with TRBJ1-2; no clear D gene. V dropped 0 bases and J dropped 4 bases, with 9 bases sitting between them. CDR1 and CDR2 (germline): MNHEY, SVGEGT. This CDR3 is built from 14 residues. The CDR3 region has the DNA TGTGCCAGCAGTTACTCGCAGTCTGGCTATGGCTACACCTTC. As protein: CASSYSQSGYGYTF.

The chain carries TRBV28 and TRBJ2-4; 7 bases align to TRBD1. After removal of 3 bases from V and 8 bases from J, the junction contained 4 bases not matched to a gene. CDR3 length: 13 amino acids. The germline gives CDR1 MDHEN, CDR2 SYDVKM. CDR3 sequence (DNA): TGTGCCAGCAGTTTGGACAGGTTTGACATTCAGTACTTC. Translation: CASSLDRFDIQYF.

This chain uses TRBV9 with TRBJ2-7; 11 positions agree with TRBD2. V was clipped by 3 bases and J by 3 bases; unmatched bases: 5. The CDR3 runs 15 residues. Per the germline V gene, CDR1 is SGDLS and CDR2 is YYNGEE. The CDR3 region has the DNA TGTGCCAGCAGCGAGGGACTAGCGGTTGACTACGAGCAGTACTTC. Protein product: CASSEGLAVDYEQYF.

This chain links TRBV7-9 with TRBJ1-1; D call uncertain. Per germline, CDR1 SEHNR and CDR2 FQNEAQ (reference sequence). V lost 3 bases and J 0 bases, leaving 17 bases between the germline ends. The CDR3 is 17 amino acids. The CDR3 loop reads CASSFKVSGGLNTEAFF. The CDR3 DNA is TGTGCCAGCAGCTTTAAGGTTAGTGGCGGGCTGAACACTGAAGCTTTCTTT.

The DNA of the CDR3 is TGTGCCAGCAGCCCCCCGGGAATAGGAGGAACCTCCTACAATGAGCAGTTCTTC. This translates into CASSPPGIGGTSYNEQFF. This chain joins TRBV5-4 and TRBJ2-1, with a possible D match to TRBD2 (5 bases). This CDR3 has 18 amino acids. Germline loops: CDR1 SGHNT, CDR2 YYREEE (reference sequence). The V and J ends lost 4 bases and 0 bases respectively, with 20 bases between them.

The V call is TRBV5-6, the J call TRBJ1-6; unclear D gene. The V gene's germline CDR1 is SGHDT and CDR2 YYEEEE. V was shortened by 3 bases and J by 6 bases, with 10 bases between the two germline ends. CDR3 size: 14 residues. CDR3 nucleotide sequence: TGTGCCAGCAGCTCACCGGGATCTAATTCACCCCTCCACTTT. Protein product: CASSSPGSNSPLHF.